Following are 14 T cell receptor beta chains from one sample sequenced in a study of T cell responses to AZD1222 COVID-19 vaccine. Method: immunoSEQ multiplex PCR; TCRdb's copy keeps in-frame clones and lacks some. Among some 180,000 clones listed, around 90% were seen once. This specimen consisted of peripheral blood, obtained 28 days after the second AZD1222 dose. The source of these receptors is an adult who received the AZD1222 COVID-19 vaccine.

The rearrangement joins TRBV10-1 to TRBJ1-3, with D unclear. Trimming took off 6 bases at V and 0 bases at J, with 6 bases between the two ends. Germline values: CDR1 WNHNN, CDR2 SYGVQD (reference sequence). This CDR3 has 13 amino acids. DNA for the CDR3: TGCGCCAGCAGCGGGAACTCTGGAAACACCATATATTTT. Residues: CASSGNSGNTIYF.

The CDR3 DNA sequence: TGTGCCAGCAGCCTGGGCGGGGCGCAAAACATTCAGTACTTC. Translation gives CASSLGGAQNIQYF. V is TRBV11-1 and J is TRBJ2-4, with D perhaps matching TRBD2 (6 bases). Germline V gene sequence: CDR1 SGHAT, CDR2 FQDESV (reference sequence). V lost 5 bases and J lost 5, with 13 bases in between. The CDR3 has 14 amino acids.

V is TRBV4-1 and J is TRBJ2-3, with TRBD2 as a possible D gene (6 bases). Germline V gives CDR1 MGHRA, CDR2 YSYEKL. V was trimmed by 0 bases and J by 2 bases, leaving 21 bases between them. This CDR3 region has 19 residues. CDR3 nucleotides: TGCGCCAGCAGCCAAGATCCGCTAGCGCGACGCCTTAACACAGATACGCAGTATTTT. It specifies CASSQDPLARRLNTDTQYF.

The rearrangement joins TRBV5-4 to TRBJ2-3; 16 bases map to TRBD2. The germline V gene has CDR1 SGHNT and CDR2 YYREEE (reference sequence). J was trimmed by 2 bases and V by 4 bases; bases with no gene match: 4. This CDR3 is 17 amino acids long. The CDR3 region is CASSPGTSGRVTDTQYF. CDR3 sequence (DNA): TGTGCCAGCAGCCCAGGGACTAGCGGGAGGGTCACAGATACGCAGTATTTT.

This clone came up once. V gene TRBV5-4 combines with J gene TRBJ1-2; 9 bases fit TRBD1. Germline loops: CDR1 SGHNT, CDR2 YYREEE (reference sequence). Unmatched junction bases numbered 6, after V lost 4 bases and J lost 8 bases. The CDR3 totals 13 residues. This chain's CDR3 is CASSQQTGGGYTF. CDR3 nucleotide sequence: TGTGCCAGCAGCCAACAGACAGGGGGAGGCTACACCTTC.

The chain has TRBV10-1 and TRBJ2-1, with 7 bases matching TRBD2. Germline CDR1 WNHNN, CDR2 SYGVQD (reference sequence). CDR3 length equals 15 residues. V gave up 4 bases and J gave up 4 bases; unmatched junction bases: 7. The CDR3: CASSGDYLSYNEQFF. Written as DNA, the CDR3 is TGCGCCAGCAGTGGGGACTATTTGTCGTACAATGAGCAGTTCTTC.

The V call is TRBV19, the J call TRBJ2-5, with D perhaps assigned TRBD1 or TRBD2 (5 bases each). The V end was cut by 9 bases, the J end by 2 bases, with 16 bases between. Germline values: CDR1 LNHDA, CDR2 SQIVND (reference sequence). There are 14 residues in the CDR3. The CDR3 protein is CARTLGATQETQYF. CDR3 coding DNA: TGTGCCAGGACCCTCGGGGCTACTCAAGAGACCCAGTACTTC.

The chain has TRBV5-1 and TRBJ2-1, with a possible D match to TRBD1 (6 bases). This CDR3 has 15 amino acids. Germline CDR1 and CDR2: SGHRS and YFSETQ. V was clipped by 4 bases and J by 0 bases, with 11 bases between them. CDR3 amino acids: CASSADSFSYNEQFF. CDR3 nucleotides: TGCGCCAGCAGCGCGGACAGCTTCTCCTACAATGAGCAGTTCTTC.

This clone has a count of ten or more. The chain uses TRBV12-3 or TRBV12-4 and TRBJ2-7; D assignment may be TRBD1 or TRBD2 (5 bases each). Trimming removed 5 bases at V and 2 bases at J, with 10 bases between. This CDR3 has 13 residues. CDR3: CASSPGTAYEQYF. The CDR3 DNA sequence: TGTGCCAGCAGTCCCGGGACGGCCTACGAGCAGTACTTC.

V and J are TRBV10-2 and TRBJ1-5, with D maybe TRBD1 (5 bases). Trimming took 8 bases from V and 0 from J, leaving 14 bases between them. The CDR3 has 15 amino acids. CDR1 is WSHSY, CDR2 SAAADI, per germline. The CDR3 reads CASSVDSYSNQPQHF. DNA of the CDR3: TGCGCCAGCTCAGTCGACAGTTATAGCAATCAGCCCCAGCATTTT.

The V call is TRBV5-8, the J call TRBJ1-4; D gene ambiguous. Trimming removed 0 bases from V and 5 bases from J, with 11 bases in between. The CDR3 length is 15 residues. Germline values: CDR1 SGHTS, CDR2 YDEGEE. CDR3 coding DNA: TGTGCCAGCAGCTTGGGAAGGGCAGGAAATGAAAAACTGTTTTTT. Translation gives CASSLGRAGNEKLFF.

V usage is TRBV19 and J usage is TRBJ2-3; D perhaps matches TRBD1 (6 bases). The CDR3 is 14 amino acids. Germline CDR1 and CDR2: LNHDA and SQIVND (reference sequence). Trimming left V 4 bases short and J 1 base short, with 9 bases between. The CDR3 DNA sequence: TGTGCCAGTAGTAGCCGACAGGGCACAGATACGCAGTATTTT. Encoded protein: CASSSRQGTDTQYF.

This clone was detected only a few times. The chain recombines TRBV6-1 with TRBJ1-6; D unclear. The CDR3 extends over 16 amino acids. Trimming cost V 2 bases and J 0 bases, with 8 bases left between them. Germline lookup yields CDR1 MNHNS and CDR2 SASEGT. In DNA, the CDR3 is TGTGCCAGCAGTGAATGGGCCGTCTCCTATAATTCACCCCTCCACTTT. Its protein product is CASSEWAVSYNSPLHF.

V is TRBV7-6 and J is TRBJ1-4, with 8 positions matching TRBD1. Germline V gene sequence: CDR1 SGHVS, CDR2 FNYEAQ. The CDR3 runs 16 residues. The ends lost 0 bases at V and 8 bases at J; junction bases unmatched: 8. This CDR3 reads CASSLAPGQDNEKLFF. CDR3 in DNA: TGTGCCAGCAGCTTAGCGCCGGGACAGGACAACGAAAAACTGTTTTTT.